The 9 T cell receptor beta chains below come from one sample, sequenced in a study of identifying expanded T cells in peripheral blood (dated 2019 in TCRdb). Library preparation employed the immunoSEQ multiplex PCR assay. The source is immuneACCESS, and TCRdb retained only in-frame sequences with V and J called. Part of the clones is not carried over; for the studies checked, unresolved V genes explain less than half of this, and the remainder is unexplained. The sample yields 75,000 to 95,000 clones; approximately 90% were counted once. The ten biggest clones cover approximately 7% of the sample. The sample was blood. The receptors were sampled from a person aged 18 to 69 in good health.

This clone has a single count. CDR3 bases: TGCGCCAGCACCATGGCGGGGGCAGATACGCAGTATTTT. The encoded protein is CASTMAGADTQYF. The chain couples TRBV5-1 to TRBJ2-3; 7 bases match TRBD2. Germline lookup yields CDR1 SGHRS and CDR2 YFSETQ. CDR3 length: 13 amino acids. With V trimmed by 6 bases and J by 4 bases, 5 bases remained unmatched.

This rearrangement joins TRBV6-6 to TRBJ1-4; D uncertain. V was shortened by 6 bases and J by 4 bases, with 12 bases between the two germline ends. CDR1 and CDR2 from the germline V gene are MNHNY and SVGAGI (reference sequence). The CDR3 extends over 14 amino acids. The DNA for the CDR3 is TGTGCCAGCAGCCCCGATGGACTTAATGAAAAACTGTTTTTT. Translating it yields CASSPDGLNEKLFF.

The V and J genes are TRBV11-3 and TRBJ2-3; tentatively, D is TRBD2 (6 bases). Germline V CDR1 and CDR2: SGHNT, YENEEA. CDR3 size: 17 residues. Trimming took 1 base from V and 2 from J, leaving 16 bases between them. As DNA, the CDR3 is TGTGCCAGCAGCTTAGTGGCGGGGAGCAGATACACAGATACGCAGTATTTT. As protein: CASSLVAGSRYTDTQYF.

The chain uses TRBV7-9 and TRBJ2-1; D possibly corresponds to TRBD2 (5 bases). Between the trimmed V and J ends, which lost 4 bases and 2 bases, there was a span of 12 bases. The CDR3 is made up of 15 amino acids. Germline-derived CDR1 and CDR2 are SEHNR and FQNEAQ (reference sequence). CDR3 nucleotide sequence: TGTGCCAGCAGCTACACGGCCGGGGCCTACAATGAGCAGTTCTTC. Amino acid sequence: CASSYTAGAYNEQFF.

In DNA form, the CDR3 reads TGTGCCAGCTCGCCCGGACAGTCTGGGGCCAACGTCCTGACTTTC. As protein: CASSPGQSGANVLTF. V usage is TRBV18 and J usage is TRBJ2-6; D perhaps matches TRBD1 (6 bases). Germline values: CDR1 KGHSH, CDR2 LQKENI. The CDR3 sequence is 15 residues long. The germline V and J ends were trimmed by 6 bases and 1 base, with 10 bases remaining between them.

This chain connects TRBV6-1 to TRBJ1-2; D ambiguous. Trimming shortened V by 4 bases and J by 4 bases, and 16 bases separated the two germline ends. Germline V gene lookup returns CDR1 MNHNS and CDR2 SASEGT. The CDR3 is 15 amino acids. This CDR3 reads CASSGRVGPGYGYTF. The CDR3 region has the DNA TGTGCCAGCAGTGGTCGCGTAGGGCCGGGCTATGGCTACACCTTC.

The CDR3 DNA reads as TGTGCCAGCAGCGAAGACAGGGGAGCGAACACTGAAGCTTTCTTT. Its protein product is CASSEDRGANTEAFF. The genes are TRBV13 and TRBJ1-1; 8 bases agree with TRBD1. Germline V gives CDR1 PRHDT, CDR2 FYEKMQ (reference sequence). The CDR3 is 15 amino acids. The junction had 6 bases not matched to a gene; V was cut back by 5 bases and J by 1 base. Looking up the rest from reference TRBV13 and TRBJ1-1 gives the full variable domain: AAGVIQSPRHLIKEKRETATLKCYPIPRHDTVYWYQQGPGQDPQFLISFYEKMQSDKGSIPDRFSAQQFSDYHSELNMSSLELGDSALYFCASSEDRGANTEAFFGQGTRLTVV.

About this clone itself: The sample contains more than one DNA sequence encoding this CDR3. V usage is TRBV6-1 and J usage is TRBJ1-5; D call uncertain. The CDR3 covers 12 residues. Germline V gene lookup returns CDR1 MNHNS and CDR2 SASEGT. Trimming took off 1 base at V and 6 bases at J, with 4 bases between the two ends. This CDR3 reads CASSEEGQPQHF. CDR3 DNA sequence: TGTGCCAGCAGTGAAGAAGGTCAGCCCCAGCATTTT.

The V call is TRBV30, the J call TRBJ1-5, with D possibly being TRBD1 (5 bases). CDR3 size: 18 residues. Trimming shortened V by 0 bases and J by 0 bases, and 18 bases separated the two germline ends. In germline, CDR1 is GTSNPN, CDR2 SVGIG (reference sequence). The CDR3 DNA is TGTGCCTGGAGTGTACGAGGAGGGGCCCTAGATAGCAATCAGCCCCAGCATTTT. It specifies CAWSVRGGALDSNQPQHF. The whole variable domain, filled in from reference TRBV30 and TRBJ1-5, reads SQTIHQWPATLVQPVGSPLSLECTVEGTSNPNLYWYRQAAGRGLQLLFYSVGIGQISSEVPQNLSASRPQDRQFILSSKKLLLSDSGFYLCAWSVRGGALDSNQPQHFGDGTRLSIL.